This T cell receptor beta chain is drawn from a study of siplizumab effects on memory and regulatory T cells. General study findings and limits: Siplizumab produced a significant drop in alloreactive sequences attributable to unstimulated CD4+ memory cells. Naive T cells were seemingly more diverse than memory cells, and major contributions to the alloresponse seemed to be made by them. Tracing alloreactive clones into unstimulated subsets worked for only a minor fraction of them.

The CDR3 length is 15 residues. With 5 bases removed from V and 6 bases from J, the gap between germline ends came to 17 bases. Germline-derived CDR1 and CDR2 are LNHDA and SQIVND (reference sequence). Sequencing of each sample assayed around 10^5 TCR templates. Sequencing was performed with immunoSEQ multiplex PCR; in TCRdb, only in-frame clones are kept and a portion is missing. The sample records 100,000 or so clones, about 95% being singletons. About this clone itself: Antigen unknown.

This receptor was taken from a human donor in good health. The sample consisted of Tregs sorted from blood. J is TRBJ2-4 and V is TRBV19; unclear D gene. The CDR3 is CASSGFGPTLNIQYF. CDR3 in DNA: TGTGCCAGTAGTGGCTTTGGTCCTACCTTAAACATTCAGTACTTC.